The T cell receptor beta chain described here comes from a study of OX40 agonist ivuxolimab in advanced cancers. Study in general: Patients treated during dose escalation were battling hepatocellular carcinoma, melanoma, renal cell or head and neck cancer. Past anti-PD-1, anti-PD-L1 or anti-CTLA-4 therapy was accepted, and roughly 40% had received some.

Study observations and caveats: Normalized expansion of T-cell clones was also low for some nonresponders.

The CDR3 length is 15 residues. Germline CDR1 reads SGHTA; CDR2 reads FQGNSA. J gave up 3 bases and V 6 bases, and 8 bases lay outside the gene matches. Assay: immunoSEQ multiplex PCR; the TCRdb copy retains only in-frame clones and omits some. The sample consists of 80,000 or so clones, roughly nine tenths of them appearing once. Notes on this clone: The antigen is unknown.

Autoimmune disease history or systemic immunosuppression barred patients. The V call is TRBV7-2, the J call TRBJ2-7; 10 bases map to TRBD2. The origin of this receptor is an adult with an advanced solid tumor such as melanoma, head and neck, liver or kidney cancer. Sample: CD4+ or CD8+ T cells sorted from blood, taken in a trial of the OX40 agonist ivuxolimab. The CDR3 DNA reads as TGTGCCAGCAGGACCATGGGACTAGCGTTCTACGAGCAGTACTTC. Encoded protein: CASRTMGLAFYEQYF.